The 9 T cell receptor beta chains given below trace back to one sample, sequenced in a study of CD8+ T cells in alopecia areata. Treatment meaning: oral pan-JAK inhibitor, 5-10 mg twice daily. Extraction and reverse transcription of RNA yielded cDNA as the sequencing template. TCRdb's table, derived via immunoSEQ multiplex PCR, lists solely in-frame clones and lacks some. The table records around 190,000 clones, 50% to 60% of them present only once. Sequenced material: CD4+ T cells sorted from blood, taken at week 4, from a patient treated with tofacitinib. The receptors derive from a human donor with alopecia areata.

The table lists this clone with a few counts. This chain uses TRBV18 with TRBJ2-1; D might be TRBD1 (5 bases). The germline gives CDR1 KGHSH, CDR2 LQKENI. The CDR3 is made up of 15 amino acids. With 6 bases removed from V and 0 bases from J, the gap between germline ends came to 12 bases. Written as DNA, the CDR3 is TGTGCCAGCTCCGGTGGGGCAGCCTCCTACAATGAGCAGTTCTTC. Translated, it gives CASSGGAASYNEQFF.

As regards this clone: At the DNA level, this CDR3 is encoded by other sequences in the same sample as well. This chain uses TRBV29-1 with TRBJ2-7; 9 bases line up with TRBD1. From germline, CDR1 is SQVTM and CDR2 ANQGSEA. The CDR3 length is 13 residues. The junction had 4 bases not matched to a gene; V was cut back by 3 bases and J by 4 bases. The CDR3 DNA reads TGCAGCGTTGAGGACAGGGGTCGGTACGAGCAGTACTTC. Its protein product is CSVEDRGRYEQYF.

This chain uses TRBV18 with TRBJ1-5; 7 nucleotides line up with TRBD1. The germline CDR1 and CDR2 sequences are KGHSH and LQKENI. The length of the CDR3 is 16 residues. V lost 3 bases, J lost 0 bases, and 5 bases stayed unmatched. This CDR3 reads CASSPRQGLSNQPQHF. The DNA for the CDR3 is TGTGCCAGCTCACCCAGACAGGGCCTTAGCAATCAGCCCCAGCATTTT.

V gene TRBV30 combines with J gene TRBJ2-4, with D uncertain. CDR1 and CDR2 (germline): GTSNPN, SVGIG (reference sequence). The CDR3 is 14 residues long. V lost 0 bases to trimming and J lost 0 bases, with 6 bases between them. Written as DNA, the CDR3 is TGTGCCTGGAGTGTTACGATAGCCAAAAACATTCAGTACTTC. It yields the protein CAWSVTIAKNIQYF.

The rearrangement links TRBV5-1 to TRBJ2-7, with TRBD2 matching over 11 bases. V lost 4 bases, J lost 3 bases, and 9 bases stayed unmatched. CDR3 size: 16 residues. Germline CDR1 is SGHRS and CDR2 is YFSETQ. CDR3 in amino acids: CASSPDSSGRRYEQYF. CDR3 in DNA: TGCGCCAGCAGCCCTGACTCTAGCGGGAGGCGCTACGAGCAGTACTTC.

The chain recombines TRBV27 with TRBJ2-2, with TRBD1 as a possible D gene (6 bases). Trimming removed 5 bases at V and 5 bases at J, with 18 bases between. Germline V gives CDR1 MNHEY, CDR2 SMNVEV (reference sequence). CDR3 length: 16 residues. CDR3 amino acids: CASSNNRVVITGELFF. The CDR3 DNA sequence: TGTGCCAGCAGTAATAACAGGGTCGTTATTACCGGGGAGCTGTTTTTT.

This rearrangement joins TRBV6-5 to TRBJ1-5; D is possibly TRBD1 (6 bases). The germline V and J ends were trimmed by 0 bases and 6 bases, with 9 bases remaining between them. Germline assignment: CDR1 MNHEY and CDR2 SVGAGI. CDR3 length equals 14 residues. CDR3 in DNA: TGTGCCAGCAGTTACTCGAACAGGGCTCAGCCCCAGCATTTT. Translating gives CASSYSNRAQPQHF.

This clone was picked up one time. J is TRBJ1-2 and V is TRBV30, with D tentatively TRBD1 (5 bases). Trimming shortened V by 4 bases and J by 1 base, and 10 bases separated the two germline ends. The germline gives CDR1 GTSNPN, CDR2 SVGIG (reference sequence). This CDR3 spans 13 amino acids. This CDR3 reads CAWTGSSNYGYTF. The CDR3 DNA sequence: TGTGCCTGGACAGGGTCGAGTAACTATGGCTACACCTTC.

The chain is built from TRBV5-1 and TRBJ2-3; D not certain. CDR3 length equals 15 residues. V dropped 4 bases and J dropped 0 bases, with 12 bases sitting between them. CDR1 and CDR2 from the germline V gene are SGHRS and YFSETQ. The CDR3 loop reads CASSRGRSSTDTQYF. CDR3 nucleotide sequence: TGCGCCAGCAGCCGTGGACGGTCTAGCACAGATACGCAGTATTTT.